One sample yielded the 19 T cell receptor beta chains listed below, sequenced in a study of blood T cells in healthy people across ages. Sample-barcoded 5' priming and a J-beta primer mix drove a second PCR of 7 to 11 cycles. TCRdb called the 5' RACE reads again in MiXCR, with one record for every CDR3 protein. The sample contains roughly 700,000 distinct CDR3 sequences, 20% to 25% of which appear only once. These data are also associated with another study on T cells of mothers and their children.

The material sequenced was blood. These receptors all come from a boy younger than 18 in good health.

The table lists this clonotype with a few counts. The chain employs TRBV10-2 and TRBJ2-5, with no clear D. The CDR3 is 13 amino acids. In germline, CDR1 is WSHSY, CDR2 SAAADI. Trimming left V 2 bases short and J 2 bases short, with 6 bases between. CDR3 in amino acids: CASSETQQETQYF. The CDR3 DNA sequence: TGCGCCAGCAGTGAGACTCAGCAAGAGACCCAGTACTTC.

The chain has TRBV6-4 and TRBJ1-2; D is uncertain. Germline loops: CDR1 MRHNA, CDR2 SNTAGT. The CDR3 length is 18 residues. The V and J ends lost 0 bases and 0 bases respectively, with 17 bases between them. CDR3 region: CASSDSIPEPKANYGYTF. CDR3 coding DNA: TGTGCCAGCAGTGACTCGATTCCCGAACCTAAGGCTAACTATGGCTACACCTTC.

This clonotype was seen more than once but under ten times. This chain joins TRBV5-1 and TRBJ1-2, with D maybe TRBD1 (6 bases). Per germline, CDR1 SGHRS and CDR2 YFSETQ. The V end was cut by 4 bases, the J end by 3 bases, with 13 bases between. The CDR3 extends over 14 amino acids. The CDR3 region is CASSGTTEYYGYTF. The CDR3 nucleotides read TGCGCCAGCAGCGGGACAACAGAGTACTATGGCTACACCTTC.

The gene calls are TRBV9 and TRBJ1-2; 10 nucleotides match TRBD1. This CDR3 region has 16 residues. V lost 2 bases, J lost 5 bases, and 9 bases stayed unmatched. Germline loops: CDR1 SGDLS, CDR2 YYNGEE. CDR3 protein: CASSVVPGQGRYGYTF. CDR3 in DNA: TGTGCCAGCAGCGTCGTCCCGGGACAGGGGAGGTATGGCTACACCTTC.

The chain uses TRBV5-1 and TRBJ2-3, with D possibly being TRBD1 or TRBD2 (5 bases each). V was cut by 5 bases and J by 1 base, with 14 bases left in between. The CDR3 sequence is 15 residues long. The germline CDR1 and CDR2 sequences are SGHRS and YFSETQ. The CDR3 loop is CASRNVGAGTDTQYF. CDR3 in DNA: TGCGCCAGCAGGAACGTCGGGGCGGGCACAGATACGCAGTATTTT.

This clonotype was recorded only once. V is TRBV7-8 and J is TRBJ2-5, with D unresolved. Germline CDR1 is SGHVS and CDR2 is FQNEAQ. This CDR3 spans 14 amino acids. Trimming took off 7 bases at V and 3 bases at J, with 15 bases between the two ends. The CDR3 region is CASTTLSPKETQYF. In DNA, the CDR3 is TGTGCCAGCACCACACTTAGCCCTAAAGAGACCCAGTACTTC.

This clonotype was picked up a small number of times. The gene calls are TRBV29-1 and TRBJ1-1; 7 bases are shared with TRBD1. CDR1 is SQVTM, CDR2 ANQGSEA, per germline. Trimming took 6 bases from V and 4 from J; bases not matched to a gene: 8. The CDR3 covers 13 residues. CDR3 nucleotides: TGCAGCGTCAAAGGACAGGCTTCCACTGAAGCTTTCTTT. Protein sequence: CSVKGQASTEAFF.

For the CDR3, the DNA is TGTGCCAGCAGTAACGGAAACACCATATATTTT. Amino acid sequence: CASSNGNTIYF. This chain joins TRBV12-3 or TRBV12-4 and TRBJ1-3, with unresolved D. The CDR3 consists of 11 residues. Trimming took off 5 bases at V and 4 bases at J, with 3 bases between the two ends.

This clonotype was picked up a small number of times. J is TRBJ2-1 and V is TRBV29-1, with TRBD2 identical over 13 bases. V gave up 2 bases and J gave up 1 base; unmatched junction bases: 17. This CDR3 is built from 21 residues. The germline V gene encodes CDR1 SQVTM and CDR2 ANQGSEA. In DNA, the CDR3 is TGCAGCGTTGAAATCGAGGGTCCGTTAGGACTAGCGGGAGAATCCTACAATGAGCAGTTCTTC. Encoded protein: CSVEIEGPLGLAGESYNEQFF.

At least ten counts were recorded for this clonotype. J is TRBJ1-4 and V is TRBV7-8, with 11 positions matching TRBD1. The CDR3 runs 14 residues. From germline, CDR1 is SGHVS and CDR2 FQNEAQ. The J segment lost 8 bases and the V segment lost 6 bases, leaving 5 bases of the junction unmatched. In DNA form, the CDR3 reads TGTGCCAGCAGTTTGGGACAGGGGGTGGAAAAACTGTTTTTT. As protein: CASSLGQGVEKLFF. Complete variable domain (other parts from reference TRBV7-8 and TRBJ1-4): GAGVSQSPRYKVAKRGQDVALRCDPISGHVSLFWYQQALGQGPEFLTYFQNEAQLDKSGLPSDRFFAERPEGSVSTLKIQRTQQEDSAVYLCASSLGQGVEKLFFGSGTQLSVL.

In the case of this clonotype: At one end the junction does not follow the germline gene, possibly because of a read error. The chain combines TRBV12-3 or TRBV12-4 with TRBJ2-5; 12 bases fit TRBD2. The CDR3 runs 14 residues. Written as DNA, the CDR3 is TGTGCCAGCCGCACTAGCGGGGGGAGGGGTGAGCAGCTCTTC. It is translated as CASRTSGGRGEQLF.

This clonotype appeared a few times. The chain is built from TRBV28 and TRBJ2-7; D might be TRBD1 (5 bases). The germline V and J ends were trimmed by 3 bases and 0 bases, with 9 bases remaining between them. CDR3 length equals 14 residues. Germline CDR1 reads MDHEN; CDR2 reads SYDVKM. DNA for the CDR3: TGTGCCAGCAGTTTCCAGACAGTCTCCTACGAGCAGTACTTC. Its protein product is CASSFQTVSYEQYF.

This clonotype was counted only a few times. The gene calls are TRBV7-9 and TRBJ2-1; D gene ambiguous. With the DNA end fitting TRBJ2-7 better, the J assignment may be wrong. Germline values: CDR1 SEHNR, CDR2 FQNEAQ (reference sequence). This CDR3 region has 13 residues. CDR3 sequence (DNA): TGTGCCAGCAGCCTGCCCCAAGGTAACGAGCAGTACTTC. Encoded protein: CASSLPQGNEQYF.

The V and J genes are TRBV7-9 and TRBJ2-1; the match to TRBD1 covers 8 bases. The CDR3 has 17 residues. Trimming cost V 4 bases and J 4 bases; bases outside gene matches: 12. Germline CDR1 is SEHNR and CDR2 is FQNEAQ (reference sequence). The CDR3 nucleotides are TGTGCCAGCAGCTCCCACCCGGACAGGGTGGAGTACAATGAGCAGTTCTTC. Translating gives CASSSHPDRVEYNEQFF.

This chain connects TRBV29-1 to TRBJ2-3, with 9 positions matching TRBD2. With 6 bases clipped from V and 4 bases from J, the junction kept 8 bases outside the gene matches. CDR3 length: 14 residues. CDR1 SQVTM and CDR2 ANQGSEA come from the germline V gene. CDR3 sequence: CSVPGSGRSDTQYF. The CDR3 nucleotides read TGCAGCGTGCCCGGGAGCGGGAGGTCAGATACGCAGTATTTT.

This clonotype has ten or more counts. The chain uses TRBV6-4 and TRBJ2-3; D ambiguous. The CDR3 extends over 13 amino acids. The ends were cut back, 0 bases at V and 2 bases at J, with 3 bases in the middle. Per germline, CDR1 MRHNA and CDR2 SNTAGT. In DNA, the CDR3 is TGTGCCAGCAGTGACTCCCCCACAGATACGCAGTATTTT. Its translation: CASSDSPTDTQYF.

The rearrangement links TRBV7-9 to TRBJ2-5, with 7 nucleotides matching TRBD1. Germline V CDR1 and CDR2: SEHNR, FQNEAQ (reference sequence). V dropped 4 bases and J dropped 2; count of bases not matched to a gene: 10. This CDR3 has 16 amino acids. CDR3 amino acids: CASSSPFRGPQETQYF. In DNA, the CDR3 is TGTGCCAGCAGCTCACCTTTTAGGGGGCCTCAAGAGACCCAGTACTTC.

The count of this clonotype is one. This CDR3 is CSVPSGGARETQYF. CDR3 DNA: TGCAGTGTCCCTAGCGGGGGGGCTCGGGAGACCCAGTACTTC. V usage is TRBV20-1 and J usage is TRBJ2-5; 12 bases match TRBD2. From germline, CDR1 is DFQATT and CDR2 SNEGSKA (reference sequence). V was pared by 7 bases and J by 5 bases, with 8 bases of the junction left unmatched. The CDR3 loop spans 14 amino acids.

V and J are TRBV20-1 and TRBJ1-2; 12 nucleotides match TRBD1. With V trimmed by 8 bases and J by 4 bases, 17 bases remained unmatched. The CDR3 spans 17 residues. The germline CDR1 and CDR2 sequences are DFQATT and SNEGSKA (reference sequence). Written as DNA, the CDR3 is TGCAGTATCCTATTACCGGGACAGGGGGCTTATGGCTATGGCTACACCTTC. This translates into CSILLPGQGAYGYGYTF.